This T cell receptor beta chain stems from a study of Tregs in tolerant kidney transplant recipients. General study results and limits: Biological reproducibility was not directly addressed, but technical replication error appeared minimal.

Germline CDR1 is LNHDA and CDR2 is SQIVND (reference sequence). The CDR3 consists of 13 residues. Trimming cost V 6 bases and J 10 bases; bases outside gene matches: 9. Using immunoSEQ multiplex PCR, the repertoire was profiled, and TCRdb retains in-frame clones only, with some absent. The sample contains about 120,000 clones, around 94% of which appear only once. CD4+CD25+CD127- Tregs, CD4+CD25- non-Tregs, CD4 and CD8 cells were sorted. In regard to this clone: Antigen: not known.

This sequence was found in a human donor in good health. This chain connects TRBV19 to TRBJ1-5; 7 bases fit TRBD1. What was sequenced was CD4+ T cells from blood. CDR3 sequence reads: CASRMQGGGPQHF. For the CDR3, the DNA is TGTGCCAGTAGGATGCAGGGGGGAGGACCCCAGCATTTT.